This T cell receptor (beta chain) was recovered during a study of identical twins (dated by TCRdb to between 2015 and 2016). Notes on the research overall: TCR alpha and beta repertoires from monozygotic twins, unrelated adults of various ages and cord blood were deep-sequenced to test whether fetal clonotypes persist. To rule out contamination, replicate twin experiments were performed at different times with different library preparation protocols. Summary of the overall study and its limitations: Invariant T cells such as MAIT and iNKT could partly confound zero-insertion analyses, though diverse VJ usage argued against this for most clonotypes. Out-of-frame TCR alpha sequences shared between twins showed an excess of low generation-probability sequences compared with coincidental sharing between unrelated individuals. In monozygotic twins, out-of-frame TCR alpha sharing was systematically underestimated by recombination models, although the models agreed with sharing between unrelated individuals. Because the same donors could not be followed over many years, the conclusions relied on cross-sectional statistical analysis. The excess sharing between twins in beta out-of-frame sequences was weaker because fewer shared sequences reduced the signal-to-noise ratio. Abundant cord blood beta clonotypes carried fewer insertions; young adult naive repertoires showed a weaker similar trend, while memory repertoires showed none.

This clonotype has only a few counts. Its antigen specificity is not known. No base quality information exists; no much larger clone differs at one position. The library was obtained by 5' RACE. Data came from an Illumina HiSeq 2000. A universal primer binding site was introduced by template switching, and a unique molecular identifier was present in the final cDNA, enabling accurate counting of TCR cDNA molecules. First-strand cDNA for TCR alpha and beta chains was synthesized from specific primers in the conserved constant-segment region. Each cDNA library was double barcoded, with a SMART-Mk sample barcode plus Illumina barcodes, to control for contamination. TruSeq adapter sequences along with Illumina sample barcodes were introduced in two successive PCR steps. The TCR alpha and beta cDNA libraries were sequenced on the Illumina HiSeq platform using custom primers. The original pipeline was this. Raw reads were processed with MiGEC to extract unique molecular identifiers, and MiXCR was used to determine CDR3 positions. For each individual, recombination models were inferred using an EM algorithm with the repgenHMM and IGoR tools. The analysis of shared clonotypes was done with the tcR package in R, with sharing normalized by the product of cloneset sizes. To study raw recombination without the effects of thymic and clonal selection, out-of-frame nonproductive sequences were analyzed. Starting from the raw public reads, TCRdb applied fastp trimming at Q25, assembled clones with MiXCR and retained in-frame beta chains. Here each entry gathers all rows of one CDR3 protein and keeps the most common genes and DNA. None of the V and J calls come from the authors' own analysis; TCRdb made them. Within this sample are 470,000 or so distinct CDR3 sequences, with 20% to 25% of them counted one time only. The ten largest clonotypes hold roughly 2.8% of the sample.

Every donor was a healthy Caucasian. The twin cohort consisted of three pairs of female monozygotic twins, all aged roughly 18 to 29 years. Positive isolation kits from Invitrogen were used to isolate the CD4+ and CD8+ T cell populations. According to the germline V gene, CDR1 reads SQVTM and CDR2 reads ANQGSEA. V loses 6 bases, J loses 3 bases, and the germline ends lie 20 bases apart. The CDR3 runs 15 amino acids, cysteine and phenylalanine included. Only the CDR3 DNA stays, 45 bases, in frame from base 1. This sample also appeared in a second study, on T cells expressing NK-cell markers. From the second report: Three sorted T-cell subsets (CD3+CD56+NKG2C+, CD3+CD56+NKG2C- and CD3+CD56-NKG2C+) from 7 to 9 donors had their TCR beta-chain repertoires profiled. Seven of the eight sequenced donors were HCMV-seropositive and one was HCMV-seronegative. To restrict sorting to alphabetaTCR-expressing T cells, an anti-gammadeltaTCR antibody was added in several experiments. In roughly six donors, the dominant CD3+CD56+NKG2C+ clonotypes ranked among the top 10 CD8+ clonotypes, making up roughly 1.0-7.0% of CD8+ T cells. Those dominant clonotypes were again the most abundant among CD3+CD56-NKG2C+ cells in several donors, at 28.3-60.1%. It remained unclear whether the expanded NKG2C-expressing T cell clones were specific for HCMV antigens. The eight sequenced donors were randomly selected healthy volunteers, three men and five women. HCMV serostatus was determined by detecting HCMV-specific IgG in serum with a commercial ELISA kit. Reads were demultiplexed and grouped by UMI with MIGEC, and clonotypes were assembled and quantified with MiTCR. To remove erroneous sequences, TCR cDNA sequences were retained only when supported by two or more reads. The tcR package was used for downstream repertoire analysis, and clonotypes were matched between fractions using CDR3 nucleotide sequence together with V segment. VDJmatch was used to annotate antigen specificity against VDJdb, with one amino acid substitution allowed in CDR3.

This receptor was identified in a woman aged 18 to 35 in good health. The sample consisted of CD4+ T cells sorted from blood. The chain links TRBV29-1 with TRBJ1-2; TRBD1 might be the D gene, on 6 matching bases. The CDR3 sequence is CSVVESDRPYYGYTF. The nucleotide sequence reads as follows: TGCAGCGTGGTCGAGAGCGACAGGCCCTACTATGGCTACACCTTC.